This T cell receptor beta chain was documented in a study of blood T cells in healthy people across ages. On this clonotype itself: Its antigen is unidentified.

Together with a sample-barcoded 5' primer, a J-beta primer mix was included in a second PCR lasting about 7 to 11 cycles. Each cDNA molecule, via a template-switch adaptor with 12 random nucleotides, was tagged. TCRdb re-derived calls from the 5' RACE reads in MiXCR, one entry per CDR3 protein. The table includes 1.5 million to 1.8 million distinct CDR3 sequences, less than 45% detected once. Study-wide results and limits: Higher diversity and more naive CD4+ cells were features of long-lived donors, compared to aged donors. Bulk PBMC profiling left naive and antigen-experienced comparisons inconclusive.

The length of the CDR3 is 13 residues. Trimming cost V 7 bases and J 2 bases, with 11 bases left between them. Each of the donors had 8 to 10 milliliters of peripheral blood drawn into EDTA-treated Vacutainer tubes. V and J are TRBV12-3 or TRBV12-4 and TRBJ1-2, with D unresolved. The receptor was derived from a woman under 30 in good health. What was sequenced was blood. The CDR3 DNA reads as TGTGCCAGCAAGTTTACGGACAACTATGGCTACACCTTC. Protein: CASKFTDNYGYTF.